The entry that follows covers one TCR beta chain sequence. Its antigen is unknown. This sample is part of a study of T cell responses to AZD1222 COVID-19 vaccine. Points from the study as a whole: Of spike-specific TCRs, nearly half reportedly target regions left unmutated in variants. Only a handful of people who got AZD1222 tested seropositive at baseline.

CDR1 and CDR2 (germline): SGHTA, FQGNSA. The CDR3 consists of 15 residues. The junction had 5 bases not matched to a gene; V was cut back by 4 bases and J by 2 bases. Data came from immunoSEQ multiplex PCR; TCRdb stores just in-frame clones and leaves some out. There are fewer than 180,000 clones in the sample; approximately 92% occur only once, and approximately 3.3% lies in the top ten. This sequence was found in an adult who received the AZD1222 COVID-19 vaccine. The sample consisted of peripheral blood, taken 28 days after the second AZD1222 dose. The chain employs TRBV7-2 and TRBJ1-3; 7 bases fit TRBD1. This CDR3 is CASSSHDRAGNTIYF. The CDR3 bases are TGTGCCAGCAGCTCCCACGACAGGGCTGGAAACACCATATATTTT.